The source of this T cell receptor (beta chain) is a study of post-analysis software for immune sequencing data. Across the whole study: Included among the disease courses, which were recorded for the cohort, were relapsing-remitting, secondary progressive and progressive-relapsing multiple sclerosis.

Included in the TCR beta cDNA libraries were unique molecular identifiers. Each CDR3 protein gets one entry after TCRdb re-called the PCR reads with MiXCR. The top ten hold about an eighth of the sample, which has hundreds of thousands of distinct CDR3 sequences, around 37% seen once. Comment on this clonotype: A junction end diverges from the germline sequence, so it may reflect a read error.

The receptor was derived from a girl under 18 with multiple sclerosis. The source material was blood.

The CDR3 sequence is CASRIRDRGVRTF. The CDR3 nucleotides read TGTGCCAGCAGGATCCGGGACAGAGGCGTCCGGACTTTC. This chain links TRBV12-3 or TRBV12-4 with TRBJ2-6, with TRBD1 identical over 7 bases. The CDR3 covers 13 residues.